This T cell receptor beta chain stems from a study of shared clonotypes between healthy human individuals. Study-level results: Donor clonotype sharing was expected to depend on sequencing depth.

At the deep level, the assay was run. Every subset's genomic DNA went evenly onto several immunoSEQ plates. Sequenced by immunoSEQ multiplex PCR; TCRdb stores in-frame clones only, minus some. The data show about a million clones, 60% to 85% seen once. As regards this clone: Its antigen is not identified. Sequence at one end of the junction differs from germline and may be a read error.

The length of the CDR3 is 13 residues. Germline-derived CDR1 and CDR2 are MNHNS and SASEGT. The donor population consisted of healthy HIV-negative adults with no recent acute infections or vaccinations. The rearrangement links TRBV6-1 to TRBJ2-7; 11 nucleotides agree with TRBD2. Sequenced material: memory CD4+ T cells from PBMCs. Specified subset: CD45RA-negative fraction. This TCR came from a young man in good health. Some clones in this sample may be carry-over from other donors' samples. CDR3 protein: CASRGLAVPMMDF. CDR3 nucleotide sequence: TGTGCCAGCAGGGGACTAGCGGTGCCAATGATGGACTTC.